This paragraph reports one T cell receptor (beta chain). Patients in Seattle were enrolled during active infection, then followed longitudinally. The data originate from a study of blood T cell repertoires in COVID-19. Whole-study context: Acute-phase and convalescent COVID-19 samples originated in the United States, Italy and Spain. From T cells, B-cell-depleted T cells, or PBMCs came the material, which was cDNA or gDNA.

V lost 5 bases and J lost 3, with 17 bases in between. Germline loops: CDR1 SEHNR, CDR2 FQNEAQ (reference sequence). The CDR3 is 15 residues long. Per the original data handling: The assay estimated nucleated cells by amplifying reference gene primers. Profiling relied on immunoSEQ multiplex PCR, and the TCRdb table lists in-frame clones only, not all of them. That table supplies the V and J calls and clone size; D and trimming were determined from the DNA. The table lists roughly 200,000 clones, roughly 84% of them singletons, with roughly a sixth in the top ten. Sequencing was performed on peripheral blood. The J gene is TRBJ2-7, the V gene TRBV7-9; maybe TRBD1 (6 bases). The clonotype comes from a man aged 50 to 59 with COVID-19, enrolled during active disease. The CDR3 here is CASSAKGGSFYEQYF. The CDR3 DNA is TGTGCCAGCAGCGCAAAAGGGGGTTCTTTCTACGAGCAGTACTTC.